This T cell receptor (beta chain) was identified during a study of T cell responses to AZD1222 COVID-19 vaccine. Findings and limits, study-wide: Females outnumbered males among donors, who were mostly white British; clonal diversity was possibly underestimated. Variant regions that are unmutated are reportedly the target of nearly half of spike-specific TCRs.

Concerning this clone: Antigen: not known.

Assay: immunoSEQ multiplex PCR; the TCRdb copy retains only in-frame clones and omits some. The sample comprises over 100,000 clones, about 93% of which are singletons, and around 5% rests with the top ten. This receptor was taken from an adult in good health. The material sequenced was peripheral blood, taken on day 0 of AZD1222 vaccination.

DNA for the CDR3: TGTGCCAGCAGCCTGGGACTAGCAGGGGAGACCCAGTACTTC. This gives the protein CASSLGLAGETQYF. The J gene is TRBJ2-5, the V gene TRBV13; 9 bases agree with TRBD2. This CDR3 has 14 residues. Germline CDR1 reads PRHDT; CDR2 reads FYEKMQ (reference sequence). With 5 bases clipped from V and 5 bases from J, the junction kept 6 bases outside the gene matches.